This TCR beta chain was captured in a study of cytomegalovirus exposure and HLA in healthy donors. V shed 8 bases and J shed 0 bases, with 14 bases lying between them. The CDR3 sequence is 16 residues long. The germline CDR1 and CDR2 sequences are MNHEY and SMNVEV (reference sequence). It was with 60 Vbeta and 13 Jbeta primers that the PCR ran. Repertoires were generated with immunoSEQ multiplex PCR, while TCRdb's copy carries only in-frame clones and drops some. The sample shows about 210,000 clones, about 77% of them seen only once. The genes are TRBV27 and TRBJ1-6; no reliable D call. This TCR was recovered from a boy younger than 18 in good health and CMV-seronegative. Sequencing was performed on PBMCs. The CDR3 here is CASGPRRSSYNSPLHF. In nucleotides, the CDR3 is TGTGCCAGCGGTCCTAGGAGGAGCTCCTATAATTCACCCCTCCACTTT.